This section outlines one TCR beta chain sequence together with its context. Its antigen is not known. In building TCR beta libraries, iRepertoire HTBI primers were used together with Arm-PCR of CDR3 regions. In TCRdb, the multiplex PCR reads were re-called with MiXCR into one record per CDR3 protein. In the table there are about 540,000 distinct CDR3 sequences, less than 15% of which are singletons. This sample is part of a study of regulatory T cells in long-lasting Graves disease. Trimming cost V 3 bases and J 4 bases; bases outside gene matches: 5. This CDR3 region has 16 residues. Germline V lookup: CDR1 WNHNN, CDR2 SYGVQD (reference sequence). Time point specified: newly diagnosed GD, antithyroid drugs for less than 3 months. PBMC RNA served as the TCR library source. Overall study results and limits: TCR diversity was lower in persistent Graves' patients (versus newly diagnosed ones).

These same data were also listed under a study on T cells in Graves' hyperthyroidism and ophthalmopathy. That study reports: The HTBI primer set drove a first-round RT-PCR of the TCR CDR3.

This TCR derives from a man between 25 and 39 years old with Graves disease. The chain has TRBV10-1 and TRBJ2-2, with TRBD1 matching over 10 bases. The sequencing used peripheral blood mononuclear cells (PBMCs), collected at new diagnosis, from a patient treated with antithyroid drugs. The CDR3 DNA reads TGCGCCAGCAGTGATACCGGGACAGGGGTCACCGGGGAGCTGTTTTTT. Its translation: CASSDTGTGVTGELFF.